The source of this T cell receptor (beta chain) is a study of Ad26.COV2.S vaccination and SARS-CoV-2 variants. About the research overall: Once or twice, 56 days apart, Ad26.COV2.S was delivered intramuscularly.

A word on this clone: Its matching antigen is unknown.

Documented treatment: roughly 20 received Ad26.COV2.S at low or high dose, single or two shots; 5 received placebo; per-sample allocation not given. Sampling took place 63 days after the first vaccine or placebo injection. Vaccine was an Ad26 vector expressing Wuhan-strain SARS-CoV-2 spike. Trimming shortened V by 1 base and J by 1 base, and 9 bases separated the two germline ends. Germline loops: CDR1 LGHDT, CDR2 YNNKEL (reference sequence). This CDR3 spans 15 amino acids. Only in-frame clones appear in the TCRdb table, and some are missing; sequencing was by immunoSEQ multiplex PCR. The sample holds 400,000 to 450,000 clones, over 75% seen once. Whole-study results and caveats: Spike-specific TCR breadth was greater in vaccine than placebo recipients.

The sequence was obtained from a person aged 18-65 years who received the Ad26.COV2.S COVID-19 vaccine or a placebo. The specimen comprised peripheral blood, sampled in a trial of Ad26.COV2.S vaccine versus placebo. The genes are TRBV3-1 (or the pseudogene TRBV3-2) and TRBJ2-3; D uncertain. The CDR3 DNA is TGTGCCAGCAGCCAAGGGCTAGACCGCACAGATACGCAGTATTTT. Its translation: CASSQGLDRTDTQYF.